This TCR beta chain stems from a study of Graves' ophthalmopathy and Graves' hyperthyroidism. Whole-study results and caveats: Ophthalmopathy was separated from stable hyperthyroidism by a 13-signature model with roughly 91% sensitivity and roughly 84% specificity.

Points on this clonotype: Its antigen is not known.

TCR beta CDR3 regions were amplified from RNA transcripts. An initial RT-PCR round employing HTBI primers preceded a second-round multiplex PCR. Each CDR3 protein gets one entry after TCRdb re-called the multiplex PCR reads with MiXCR. The profile shows roughly 410,000 distinct CDR3 sequences, 15% of them singletons. Germline CDR1 and CDR2: KGHSH and LQKENI. This CDR3 spans 15 amino acids. Trimming removed 3 bases from V and 5 bases from J; junction bases left unmatched: 7. Stable hyperthyroidism denotes an absence of ophthalmopathy throughout 18 months of follow-up. The chain combines TRBV18 with TRBJ2-4; TRBD2 matches 7 bases. The sequencing input was peripheral blood. This TCR was sampled from a woman aged 18 to 35 with stable Graves' hyperthyroidism. The chain's CDR3 is CASSPYGGDQNIQYF. The DNA for the CDR3 is TGTGCCAGCTCACCGTATGGGGGGGACCAAAACATTCAGTACTTC.